There are a few counts of the clone carrying this T cell receptor (beta chain). Its antigen is as yet unknown. Libraries were prepared by immunoSEQ multiplex PCR; TCRdb keeps only in-frame clonotypes and omits some of them. The sample consists of 120,000 to 150,000 clones, about 86% of them appearing once. This record comes from a study of cytomegalovirus exposure and HLA in healthy donors. Overall study context: A subsequent analysis stated that the 90 to 150 validation repertoires were run on the same platform as the approximately 700 first-cohort repertoires. Study outcomes and limitations: A few CMV-associated chains were confirmed in vitro to be specific for CMV antigens. Cytomegalovirus-associated status was assigned to some 160 TCR beta chains.

The V gene end was trimmed by 5 bases and the J gene end by 2 bases; junction bases not matched to a gene: 5. CDR1 SGHTA and CDR2 FQGNSA come from the germline V gene. CDR3 size: 15 residues. Sequencing used PBMCs. The V call is TRBV7-2, the J call TRBJ1-5, with 8 bases that match TRBD1. The origin of this receptor is a woman between 18 and 29 years old in good health and CMV-seropositive. CDR3 region: CASSVMGQGNQPQHF. As DNA, the CDR3 is TGTGCCAGCAGCGTGATGGGACAGGGCAATCAGCCCCAGCATTTT.